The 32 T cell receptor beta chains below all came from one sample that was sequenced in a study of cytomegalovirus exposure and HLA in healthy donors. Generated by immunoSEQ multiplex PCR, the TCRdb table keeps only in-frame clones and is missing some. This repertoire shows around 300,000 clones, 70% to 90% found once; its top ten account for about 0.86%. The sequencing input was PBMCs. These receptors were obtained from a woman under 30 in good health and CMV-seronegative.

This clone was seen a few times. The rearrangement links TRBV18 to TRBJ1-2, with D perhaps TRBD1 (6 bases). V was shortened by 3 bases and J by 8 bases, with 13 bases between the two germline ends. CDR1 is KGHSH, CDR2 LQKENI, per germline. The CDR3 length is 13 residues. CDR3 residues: CASSPTTGNGYTF. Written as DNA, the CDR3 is TGTGCCAGCTCACCTACCACAGGGAACGGCTACACCTTC.

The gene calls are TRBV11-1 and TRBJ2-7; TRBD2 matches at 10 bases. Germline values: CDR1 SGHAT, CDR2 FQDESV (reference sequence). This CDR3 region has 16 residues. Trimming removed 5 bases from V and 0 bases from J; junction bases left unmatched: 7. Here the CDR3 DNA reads TGTGCCAGCAGCCCCCGGACTAGCGGAAGCTCCTACGAGCAGTACTTC. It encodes CASSPRTSGSSYEQYF. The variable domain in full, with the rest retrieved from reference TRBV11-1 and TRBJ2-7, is EAEVAQSPRYKITEKSQAVAFWCDPISGHATLYWYRQILGQGPELLVQFQDESVVDDSQLPKDRFSAERLKGVDSTLKIQPAELGDSAMYLCASSPRTSGSSYEQYFGPGTRLTVT.

As DNA, the CDR3 is TGTGCCAGCAGCCTAGGACTTAATGGCTACACCTTC. It is translated as CASSLGLNGYTF. The chain couples TRBV28 to TRBJ1-2, with D unresolved. The CDR3 length is 12 residues. From germline, CDR1 is MDHEN and CDR2 SYDVKM. Trimming took off 6 bases at V and 6 bases at J, with 11 bases between the two ends.

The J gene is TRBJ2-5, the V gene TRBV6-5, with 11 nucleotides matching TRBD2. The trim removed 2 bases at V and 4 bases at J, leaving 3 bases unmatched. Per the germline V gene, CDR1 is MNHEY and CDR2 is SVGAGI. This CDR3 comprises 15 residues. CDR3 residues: CASSYTSGGPETQYF. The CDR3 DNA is TGTGCCAGCAGTTACACTAGCGGGGGTCCAGAGACCCAGTACTTC.

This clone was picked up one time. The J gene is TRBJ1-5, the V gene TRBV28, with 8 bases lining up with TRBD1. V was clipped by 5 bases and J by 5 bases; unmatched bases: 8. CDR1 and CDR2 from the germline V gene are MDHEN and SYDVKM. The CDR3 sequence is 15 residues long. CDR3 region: CASSPIRGLDQPQHF. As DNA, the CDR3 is TGTGCCAGCAGTCCAATCAGGGGGCTCGATCAGCCCCAGCATTTT.

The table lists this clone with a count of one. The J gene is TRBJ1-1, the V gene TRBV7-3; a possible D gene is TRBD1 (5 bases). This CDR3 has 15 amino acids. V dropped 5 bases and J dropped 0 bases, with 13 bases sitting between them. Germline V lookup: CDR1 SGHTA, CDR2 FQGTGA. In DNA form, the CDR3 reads TGTGCCAGCAGCGTAGCAGGAGGGGTGAACACTGAAGCTTTCTTT. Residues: CASSVAGGVNTEAFF.

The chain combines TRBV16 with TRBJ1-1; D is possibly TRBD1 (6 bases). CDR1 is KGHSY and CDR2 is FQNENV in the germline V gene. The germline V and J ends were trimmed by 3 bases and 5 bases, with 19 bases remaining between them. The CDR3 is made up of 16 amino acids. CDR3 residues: CASSQQGGGIGTEAFF. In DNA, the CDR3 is TGTGCCAGCAGCCAGCAAGGGGGAGGGATTGGGACTGAAGCTTTCTTT.

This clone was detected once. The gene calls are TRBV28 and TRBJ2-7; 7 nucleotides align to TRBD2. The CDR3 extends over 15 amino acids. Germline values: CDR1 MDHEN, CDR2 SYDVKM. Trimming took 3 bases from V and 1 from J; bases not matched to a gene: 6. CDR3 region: CASSFSSGKSYEQYF. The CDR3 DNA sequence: TGTGCCAGCAGTTTCTCGAGCGGGAAGTCCTACGAGCAGTACTTC.

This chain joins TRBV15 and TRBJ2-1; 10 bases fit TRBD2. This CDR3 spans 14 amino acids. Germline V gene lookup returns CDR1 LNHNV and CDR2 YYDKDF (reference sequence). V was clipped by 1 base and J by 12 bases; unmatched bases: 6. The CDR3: CATSRGDRTSGQFF. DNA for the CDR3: TGTGCCACCAGCAGAGGGGACCGGACTAGCGGGCAGTTCTTC.

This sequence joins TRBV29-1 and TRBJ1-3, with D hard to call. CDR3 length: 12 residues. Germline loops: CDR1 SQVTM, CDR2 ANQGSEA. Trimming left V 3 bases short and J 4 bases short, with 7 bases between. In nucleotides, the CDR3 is TGCAGCGTTGATGAGTCCGGAAACACCATATATTTT. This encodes CSVDESGNTIYF.

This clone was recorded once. Here the CDR3 DNA reads TGCGCCAGCGCTAGCGGGAACCCCTACGAGCAGTACTTC. It yields the protein CASASGNPYEQYF. The chain recombines TRBV5-1 with TRBJ2-7, with 9 bases identical to TRBD2. The V gene end was trimmed by 7 bases and the J gene end by 2 bases; junction bases not matched to a gene: 4. Germline loops: CDR1 SGHRS, CDR2 YFSETQ. This CDR3 spans 13 amino acids.

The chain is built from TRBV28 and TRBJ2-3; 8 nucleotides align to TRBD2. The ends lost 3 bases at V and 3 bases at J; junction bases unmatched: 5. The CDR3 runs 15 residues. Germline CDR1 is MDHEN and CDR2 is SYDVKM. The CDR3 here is CASSFTAGGTDTQYF. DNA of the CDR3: TGTGCCAGCAGTTTTACGGCGGGAGGAACAGATACGCAGTATTTT.

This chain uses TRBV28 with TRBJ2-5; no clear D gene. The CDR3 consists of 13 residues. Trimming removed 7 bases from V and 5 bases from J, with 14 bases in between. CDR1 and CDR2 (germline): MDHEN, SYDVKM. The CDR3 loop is CASTPPGWETQYF. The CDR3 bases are TGTGCCAGCACCCCCCCCGGTTGGGAGACCCAGTACTTC.

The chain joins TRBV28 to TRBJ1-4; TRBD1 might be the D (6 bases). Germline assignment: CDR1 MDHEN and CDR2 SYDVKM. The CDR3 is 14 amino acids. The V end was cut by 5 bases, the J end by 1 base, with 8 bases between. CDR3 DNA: TGTGCCAGCAGTCGAGGGGGAACTAATGAAAAACTGTTTTTT. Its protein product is CASSRGGTNEKLFF. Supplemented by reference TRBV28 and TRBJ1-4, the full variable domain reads DVKVTQSSRYLVKRTGEKVFLECVQDMDHENMFWYRQDPGLGLRLIYFSYDVKMKEKGDIPEGYSVSREKKERFSLILESASTNQTSMYLCASSRGGTNEKLFFGSGTQLSVL.

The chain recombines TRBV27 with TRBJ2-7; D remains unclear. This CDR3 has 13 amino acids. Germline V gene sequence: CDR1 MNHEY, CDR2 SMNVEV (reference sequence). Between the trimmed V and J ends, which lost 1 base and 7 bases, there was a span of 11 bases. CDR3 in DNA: TGTGCCAGCAGTTTATTTGGCTCCCGAGAGCAGTACTTC. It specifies CASSLFGSREQYF.

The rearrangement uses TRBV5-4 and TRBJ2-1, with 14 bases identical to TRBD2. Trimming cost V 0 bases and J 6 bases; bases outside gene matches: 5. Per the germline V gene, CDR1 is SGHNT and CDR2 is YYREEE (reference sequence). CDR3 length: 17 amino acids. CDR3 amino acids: CASSLGLAGGLFNEQFF. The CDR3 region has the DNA TGTGCCAGCAGCTTGGGACTAGCGGGAGGGCTCTTCAATGAGCAGTTCTTC.

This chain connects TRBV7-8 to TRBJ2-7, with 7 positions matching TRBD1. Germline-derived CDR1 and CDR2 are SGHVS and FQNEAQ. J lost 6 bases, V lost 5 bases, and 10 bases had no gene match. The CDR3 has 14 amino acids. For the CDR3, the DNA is TGTGCCAGCAGCCTACAGGGGCTTGGGGTCGAGCAGTACTTC. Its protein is CASSLQGLGVEQYF.

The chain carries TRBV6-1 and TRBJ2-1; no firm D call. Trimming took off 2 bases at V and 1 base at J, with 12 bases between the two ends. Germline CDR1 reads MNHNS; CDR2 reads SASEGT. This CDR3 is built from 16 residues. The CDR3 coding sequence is TGTGCCAGCAGTGAACTTACGGGTAAATCCTACAATGAGCAGTTCTTC. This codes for CASSELTGKSYNEQFF.

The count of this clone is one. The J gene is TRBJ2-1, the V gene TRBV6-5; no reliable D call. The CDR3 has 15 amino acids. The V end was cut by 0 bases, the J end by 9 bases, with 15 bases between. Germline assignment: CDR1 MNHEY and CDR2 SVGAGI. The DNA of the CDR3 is TGTGCCAGCAGTTACTCCCCCTCCCGTAGTGGTGAGCAGTTCTTC. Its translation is CASSYSPSRSGEQFF.

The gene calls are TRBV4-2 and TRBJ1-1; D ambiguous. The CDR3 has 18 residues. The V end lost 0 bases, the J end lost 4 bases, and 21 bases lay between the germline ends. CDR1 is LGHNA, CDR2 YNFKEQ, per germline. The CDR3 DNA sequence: TGTGCCAGCAGCCAAGATCTCGAAAGGTATGGAGGGAGCACTGAAGCTTTCTTT. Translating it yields CASSQDLERYGGSTEAFF.

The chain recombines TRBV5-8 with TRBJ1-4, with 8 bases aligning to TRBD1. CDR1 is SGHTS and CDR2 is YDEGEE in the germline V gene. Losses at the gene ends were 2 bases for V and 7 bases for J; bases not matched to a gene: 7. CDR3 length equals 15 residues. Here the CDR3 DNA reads TGTGCCAGCAGCTTCCTGACAGGGGTTTCTGAAAAACTGTTTTTT. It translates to CASSFLTGVSEKLFF.

The CDR3 sequence is CASSLGTSPSYEQYF. The CDR3, as DNA: TGTGCCAGCAGCCTGGGGACTAGCCCATCCTACGAGCAGTACTTC. The rearrangement uses TRBV5-4 and TRBJ2-7; TRBD2 matches at 9 bases. The CDR3 loop spans 15 amino acids. The V gene's germline CDR1 is SGHNT and CDR2 YYREEE (reference sequence). V gave up 4 bases and J gave up 1 base; unmatched junction bases: 6.

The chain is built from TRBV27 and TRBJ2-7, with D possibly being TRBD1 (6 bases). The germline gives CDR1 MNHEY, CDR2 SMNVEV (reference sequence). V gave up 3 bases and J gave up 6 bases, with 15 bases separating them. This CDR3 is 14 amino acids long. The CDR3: CASSFPGTSGEQYF. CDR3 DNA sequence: TGTGCCAGCAGTTTTCCCGGGACATCCGGCGAGCAGTACTTC.

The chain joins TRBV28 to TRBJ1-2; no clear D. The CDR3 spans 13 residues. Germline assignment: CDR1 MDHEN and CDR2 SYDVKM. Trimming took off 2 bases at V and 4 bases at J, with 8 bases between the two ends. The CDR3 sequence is CASSLNAGYGYTF. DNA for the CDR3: TGTGCCAGCAGTTTAAATGCAGGCTATGGCTACACCTTC.

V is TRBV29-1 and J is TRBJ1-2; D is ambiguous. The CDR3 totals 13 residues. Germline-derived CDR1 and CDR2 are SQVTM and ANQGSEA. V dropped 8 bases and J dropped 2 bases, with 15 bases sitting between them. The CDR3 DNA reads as TGCAGCCTAAGACTCGTCTCCAACTATGGCTACACCTTC. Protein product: CSLRLVSNYGYTF.

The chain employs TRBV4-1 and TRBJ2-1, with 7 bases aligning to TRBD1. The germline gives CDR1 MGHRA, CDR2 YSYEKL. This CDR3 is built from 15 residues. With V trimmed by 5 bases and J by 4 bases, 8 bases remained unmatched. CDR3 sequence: CASSESGTAYNEQFF. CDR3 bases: TGCGCCAGCAGCGAATCCGGGACAGCATACAATGAGCAGTTCTTC.

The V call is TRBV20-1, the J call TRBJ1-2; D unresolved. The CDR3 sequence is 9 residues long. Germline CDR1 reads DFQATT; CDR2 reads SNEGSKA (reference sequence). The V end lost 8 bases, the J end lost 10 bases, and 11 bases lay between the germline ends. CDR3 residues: CSPPQFYTF. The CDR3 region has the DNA TGCAGTCCCCCCCAGTTCTACACCTTC.

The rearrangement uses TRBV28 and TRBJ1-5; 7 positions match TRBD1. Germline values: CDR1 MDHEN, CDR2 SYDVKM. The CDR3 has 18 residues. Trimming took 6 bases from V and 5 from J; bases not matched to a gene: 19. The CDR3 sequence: CASSPPPLLTGIDQPQHF. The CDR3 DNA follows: TGTGCCAGCAGCCCACCCCCCCTGTTGACAGGGATCGATCAGCCCCAGCATTTT. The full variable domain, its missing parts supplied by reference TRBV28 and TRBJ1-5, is DVKVTQSSRYLVKRTGEKVFLECVQDMDHENMFWYRQDPGLGLRLIYFSYDVKMKEKGDIPEGYSVSREKKERFSLILESASTNQTSMYLCASSPPPLLTGIDQPQHFGDGTRLSIL.

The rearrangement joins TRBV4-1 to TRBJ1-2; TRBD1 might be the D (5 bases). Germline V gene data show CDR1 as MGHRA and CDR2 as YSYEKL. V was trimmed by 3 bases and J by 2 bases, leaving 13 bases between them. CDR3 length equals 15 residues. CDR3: CASSHILTGNYGYTF. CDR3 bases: TGCGCCAGCAGCCATATATTAACAGGAAACTATGGCTACACCTTC.

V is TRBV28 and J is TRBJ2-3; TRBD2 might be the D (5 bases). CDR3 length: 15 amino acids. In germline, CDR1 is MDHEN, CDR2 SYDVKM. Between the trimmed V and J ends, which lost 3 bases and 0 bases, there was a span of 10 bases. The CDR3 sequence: CASSFTGTSTDTQYF. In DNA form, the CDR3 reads TGTGCCAGCAGTTTTACGGGAACTAGCACAGATACGCAGTATTTT.

The CDR3 region has the DNA TGTGCCAGCAGTGATTTCCCTAACCTTTCGGGACAGGAATATGAAAAACTGTTTTTT. Translating gives CASSDFPNLSGQEYEKLFF. The chain links TRBV6-1 to TRBJ1-4, with TRBD1 matching 8 bases. This CDR3 contains 19 residues. Germline V gene sequence: CDR1 MNHNS, CDR2 SASEGT. After removal of 3 bases from V and 6 bases from J, the junction contained 18 bases not matched to a gene.

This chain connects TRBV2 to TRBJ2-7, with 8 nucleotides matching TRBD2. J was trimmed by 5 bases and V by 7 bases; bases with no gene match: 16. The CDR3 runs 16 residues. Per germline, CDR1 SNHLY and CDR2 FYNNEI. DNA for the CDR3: TGTGCCAGCAACCTAAAGCGGGAGAGCACATACAACGAGCAGTACTTC. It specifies CASNLKRESTYNEQYF.